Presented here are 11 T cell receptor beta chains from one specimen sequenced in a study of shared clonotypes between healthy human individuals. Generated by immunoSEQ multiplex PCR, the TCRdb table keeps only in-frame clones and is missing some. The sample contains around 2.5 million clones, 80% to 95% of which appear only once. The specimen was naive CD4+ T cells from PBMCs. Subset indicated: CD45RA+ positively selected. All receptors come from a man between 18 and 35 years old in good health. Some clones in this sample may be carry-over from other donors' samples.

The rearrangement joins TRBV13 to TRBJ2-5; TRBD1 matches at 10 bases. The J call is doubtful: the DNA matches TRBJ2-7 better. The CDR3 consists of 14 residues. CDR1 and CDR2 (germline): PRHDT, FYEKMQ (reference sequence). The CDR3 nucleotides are TGTGCCAGCCAGCCGGGACAGGGGTCGGACGAGCAGTACTTC. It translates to CASQPGQGSDEQYF.

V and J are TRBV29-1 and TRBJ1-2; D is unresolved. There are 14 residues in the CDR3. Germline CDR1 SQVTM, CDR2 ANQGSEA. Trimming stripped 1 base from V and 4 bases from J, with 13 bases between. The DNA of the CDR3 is TGCAGCGTTGAAGTCGGTCTGGGCTTCTATGGCTACACCTTC. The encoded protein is CSVEVGLGFYGYTF.

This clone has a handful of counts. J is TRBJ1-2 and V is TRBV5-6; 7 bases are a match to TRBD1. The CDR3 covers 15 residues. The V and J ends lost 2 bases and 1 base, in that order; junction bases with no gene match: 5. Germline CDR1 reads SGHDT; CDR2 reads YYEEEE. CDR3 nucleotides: TGTGCCAGCAGCTTAGTGGGACAGCTTAACTATGGCTACACCTTC. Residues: CASSLVGQLNYGYTF. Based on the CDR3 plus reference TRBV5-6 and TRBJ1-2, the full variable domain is DAGVTQSPTHLIKTRGQQVTLRCSPKSGHDTVSWYQQALGQGPQFIFQYYEEEERQRGNFPDRFSGHQFPNYSSELNVNALLLGDSALYLCASSLVGQLNYGYTFGSGTRLTVV.

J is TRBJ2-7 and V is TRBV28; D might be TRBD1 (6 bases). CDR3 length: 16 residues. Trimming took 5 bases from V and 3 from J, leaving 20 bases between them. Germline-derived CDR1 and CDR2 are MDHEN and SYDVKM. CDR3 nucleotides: TGTGCCAGCAGTACCCGGACAGTCCAAACCTTCTACGAGCAGTACTTC. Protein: CASSTRTVQTFYEQYF.

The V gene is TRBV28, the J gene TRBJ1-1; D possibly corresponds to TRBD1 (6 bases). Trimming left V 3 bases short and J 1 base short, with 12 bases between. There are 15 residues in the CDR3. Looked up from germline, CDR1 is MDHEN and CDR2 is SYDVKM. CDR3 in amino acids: CASSFGRGQNTEAFF. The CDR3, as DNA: TGTGCCAGCAGTTTTGGTCGGGGACAGAACACTGAAGCTTTCTTT.

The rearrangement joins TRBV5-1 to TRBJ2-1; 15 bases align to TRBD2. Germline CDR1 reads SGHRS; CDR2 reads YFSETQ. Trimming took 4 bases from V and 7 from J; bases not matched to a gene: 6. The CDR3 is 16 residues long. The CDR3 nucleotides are TGCGCCAGCAGCGAGGGACTAGCGGGAGGAAGGAATGAGCAGTTCTTC. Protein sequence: CASSEGLAGGRNEQFF.

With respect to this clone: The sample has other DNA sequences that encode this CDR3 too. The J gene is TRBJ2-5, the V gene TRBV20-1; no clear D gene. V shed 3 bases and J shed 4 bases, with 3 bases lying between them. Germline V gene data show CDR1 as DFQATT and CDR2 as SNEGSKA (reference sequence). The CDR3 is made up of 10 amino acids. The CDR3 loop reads CSASPETQYF. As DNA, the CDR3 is TGCAGTGCTAGCCCAGAGACCCAGTACTTC.

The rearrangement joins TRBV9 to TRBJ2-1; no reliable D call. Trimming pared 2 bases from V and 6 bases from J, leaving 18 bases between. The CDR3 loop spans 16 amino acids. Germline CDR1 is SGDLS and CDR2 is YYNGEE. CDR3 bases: TGTGCCAGCAGCGTGGCCTCCGGTGACCTCTCCAATGAGCAGTTCTTC. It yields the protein CASSVASGDLSNEQFF.

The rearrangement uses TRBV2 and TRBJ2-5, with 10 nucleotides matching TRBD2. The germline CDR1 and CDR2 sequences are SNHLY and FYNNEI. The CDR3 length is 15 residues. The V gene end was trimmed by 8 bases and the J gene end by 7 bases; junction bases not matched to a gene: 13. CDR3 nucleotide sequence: TGTGCCAGCTTTAAGCAGCGGGGGGGAGACGGGACCCAGTACTTC. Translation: CASFKQRGGDGTQYF.

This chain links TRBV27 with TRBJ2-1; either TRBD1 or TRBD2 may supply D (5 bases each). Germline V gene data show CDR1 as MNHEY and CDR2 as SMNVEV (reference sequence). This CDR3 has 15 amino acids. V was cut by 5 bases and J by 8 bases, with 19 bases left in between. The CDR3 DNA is TGTGCCAGCAGTGTCGTCTGGGGCTCGGAGGATGAGCAGTTCTTC. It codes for CASSVVWGSEDEQFF.

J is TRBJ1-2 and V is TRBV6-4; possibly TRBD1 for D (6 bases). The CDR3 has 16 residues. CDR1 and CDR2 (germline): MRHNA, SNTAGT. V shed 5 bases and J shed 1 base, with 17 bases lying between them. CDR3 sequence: CASSYPNKQGNYGYTF. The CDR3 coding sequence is TGTGCCAGCAGTTACCCCAACAAACAGGGTAACTATGGCTACACCTTC.